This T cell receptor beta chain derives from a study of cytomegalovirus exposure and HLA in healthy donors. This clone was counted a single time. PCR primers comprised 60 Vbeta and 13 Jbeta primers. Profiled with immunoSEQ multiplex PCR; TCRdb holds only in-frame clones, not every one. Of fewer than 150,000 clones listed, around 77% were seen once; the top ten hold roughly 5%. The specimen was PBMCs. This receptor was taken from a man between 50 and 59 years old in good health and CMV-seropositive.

This chain's CDR3 is CASSFAPGGYTF. DNA of the CDR3: TGTGCCAGCAGTTTCGCCCCGGGTGGCTACACCTTC. The V call is TRBV28, the J call TRBJ1-2; D gene ambiguous. V was shortened by 3 bases and J by 7 bases, with 9 bases between the two germline ends. The germline CDR1 and CDR2 sequences are MDHEN and SYDVKM. The CDR3 has 12 amino acids.